This TCR beta chain was sequenced for a study of T cell responses to AZD1222 COVID-19 vaccine. For this clone: Its matching antigen is unknown.

Whole-study results and caveats: Only a handful of AZD1222 recipients, five to seven in all, had baseline seropositivity. Clonal diversity was possibly underestimated, and white British individuals and females predominated among donors. Spike-specific TCR repertoires showed rising breadth and depth after two AZD1222 doses.

The CDR3 covers 14 residues. Per the germline V gene, CDR1 is SNHLY and CDR2 is FYNNEI. V dropped 9 bases and J dropped 0 bases, with 12 bases sitting between them. The repertoire was sequenced with immunoSEQ multiplex PCR; TCRdb's copy has only in-frame clones and lacks some. The table has some 150,000 clones, about 93% seen once; the top ten hold about 3.2%. The receptor's source is an adult who received the AZD1222 COVID-19 vaccine. The chain has TRBV2 and TRBJ1-3; D is ambiguous. The material sequenced was peripheral blood, taken 28 days after the second AZD1222 dose. The CDR3 bases are TGTGCCAGTGCAAGAGTTTCCTCTGGAAACACCATATATTTT. Encoded protein: CASARVSSGNTIYF.